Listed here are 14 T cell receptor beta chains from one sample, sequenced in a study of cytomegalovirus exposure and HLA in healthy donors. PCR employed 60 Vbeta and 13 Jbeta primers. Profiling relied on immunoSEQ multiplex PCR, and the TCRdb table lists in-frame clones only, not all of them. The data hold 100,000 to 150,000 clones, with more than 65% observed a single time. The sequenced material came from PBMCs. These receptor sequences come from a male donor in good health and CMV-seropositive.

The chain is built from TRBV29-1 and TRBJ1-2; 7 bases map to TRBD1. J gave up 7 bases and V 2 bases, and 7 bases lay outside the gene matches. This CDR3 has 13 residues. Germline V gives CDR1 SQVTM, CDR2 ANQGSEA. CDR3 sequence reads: CSVELVTGIGYTF. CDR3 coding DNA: TGCAGCGTTGAATTGGTGACAGGGATTGGCTACACCTTC.

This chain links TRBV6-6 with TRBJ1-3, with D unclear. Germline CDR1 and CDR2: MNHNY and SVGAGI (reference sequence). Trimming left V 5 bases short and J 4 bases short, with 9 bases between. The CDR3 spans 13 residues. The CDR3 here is CASSPGLGNTIYF. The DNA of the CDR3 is TGTGCCAGCAGTCCGGGATTGGGAAACACCATATATTTT.

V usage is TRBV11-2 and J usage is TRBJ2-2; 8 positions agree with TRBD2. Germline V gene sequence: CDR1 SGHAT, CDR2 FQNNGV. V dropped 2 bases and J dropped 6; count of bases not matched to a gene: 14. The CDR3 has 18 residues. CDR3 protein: CASSLFRPSGSMAGELFF. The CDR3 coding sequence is TGTGCCAGCAGCTTATTTAGGCCTAGCGGGTCTATGGCCGGGGAGCTGTTTTTT. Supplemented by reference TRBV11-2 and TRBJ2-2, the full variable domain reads EAGVAQSPRYKIIEKRQSVAFWCNPISGHATLYWYQQILGQGPKLLIQFQNNGVVDDSQLPKDRFSAERLKGVDSTLKIQPAKLEDSAVYLCASSLFRPSGSMAGELFFGEGSRLTVL.

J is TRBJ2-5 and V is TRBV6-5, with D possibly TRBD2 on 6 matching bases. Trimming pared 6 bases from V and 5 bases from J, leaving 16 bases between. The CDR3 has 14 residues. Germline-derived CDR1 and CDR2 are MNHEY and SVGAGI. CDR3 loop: CASRRSASAETQYF. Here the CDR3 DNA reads TGTGCCAGCAGAAGATCGGCTAGCGCGGAGACCCAGTACTTC.

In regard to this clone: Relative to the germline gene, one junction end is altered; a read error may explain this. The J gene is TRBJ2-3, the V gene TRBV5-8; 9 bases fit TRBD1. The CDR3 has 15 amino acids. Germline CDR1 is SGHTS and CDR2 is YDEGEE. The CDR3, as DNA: TGTGCCACCACACAGGGGGCAAGGAGCACAGATGCGCAGTATTTT. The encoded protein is CATTQGARSTDAQYF.

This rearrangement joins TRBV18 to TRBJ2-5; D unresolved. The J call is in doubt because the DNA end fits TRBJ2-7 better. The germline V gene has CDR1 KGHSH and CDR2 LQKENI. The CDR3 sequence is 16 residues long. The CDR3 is CASSPIRILPNYEQYF. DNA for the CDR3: TGTGCCAGCTCACCAATTAGAATCCTCCCAAACTACGAGCAGTACTTC.

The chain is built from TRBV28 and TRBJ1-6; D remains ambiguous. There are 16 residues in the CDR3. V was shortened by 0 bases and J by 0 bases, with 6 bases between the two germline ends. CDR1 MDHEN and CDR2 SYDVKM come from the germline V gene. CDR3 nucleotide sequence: TGTGCCAGCAGTTTATGGGCCAGCTCCTATAATTCACCCCTCCACTTT. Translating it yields CASSLWASSYNSPLHF.

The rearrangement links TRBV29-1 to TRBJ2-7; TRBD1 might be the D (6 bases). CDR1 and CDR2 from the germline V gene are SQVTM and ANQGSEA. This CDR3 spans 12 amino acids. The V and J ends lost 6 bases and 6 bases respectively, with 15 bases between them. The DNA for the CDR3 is TGCAGCGTGGGGACAATCGGCAGCGAGCAGTACTTC. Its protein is CSVGTIGSEQYF.

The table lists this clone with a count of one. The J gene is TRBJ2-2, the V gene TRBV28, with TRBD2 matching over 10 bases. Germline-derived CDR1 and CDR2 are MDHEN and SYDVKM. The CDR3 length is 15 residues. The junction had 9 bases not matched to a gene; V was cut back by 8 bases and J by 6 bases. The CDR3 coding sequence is TGTGCCAGCTATAGCGGGGGGCTGTCGTCCGGGGAGCTGTTTTTT. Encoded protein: CASYSGGLSSGELFF.

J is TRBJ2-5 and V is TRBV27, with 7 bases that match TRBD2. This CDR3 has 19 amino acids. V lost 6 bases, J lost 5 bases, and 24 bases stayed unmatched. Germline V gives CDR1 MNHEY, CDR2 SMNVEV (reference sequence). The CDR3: CASSPIGRGGRFIMETQYF. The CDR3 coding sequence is TGTGCCAGCAGCCCTATCGGCCGTGGCGGGAGATTTATAATGGAGACCCAGTACTTC.

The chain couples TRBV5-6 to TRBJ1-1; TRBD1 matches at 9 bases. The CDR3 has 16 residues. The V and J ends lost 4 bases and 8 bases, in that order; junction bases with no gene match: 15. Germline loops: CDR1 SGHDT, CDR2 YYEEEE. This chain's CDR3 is CASSPPGQGKRAEAFF. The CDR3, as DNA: TGTGCCAGCAGCCCACCGGGACAGGGAAAACGGGCCGAAGCTTTCTTT.

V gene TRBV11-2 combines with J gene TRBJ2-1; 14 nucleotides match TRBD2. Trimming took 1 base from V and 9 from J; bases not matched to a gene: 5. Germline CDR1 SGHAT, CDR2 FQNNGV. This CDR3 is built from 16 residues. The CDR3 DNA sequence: TGTGCCAGCAGCTTAGCGACTAGCGGGAGGGGGTCTGAGCAGTTCTTC. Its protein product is CASSLATSGRGSEQFF.

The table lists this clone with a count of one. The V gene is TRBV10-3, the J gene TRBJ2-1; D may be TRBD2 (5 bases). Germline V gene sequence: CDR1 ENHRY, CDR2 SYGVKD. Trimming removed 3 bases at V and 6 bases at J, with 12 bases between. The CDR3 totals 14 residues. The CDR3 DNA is TGTGCCATCAGTGAATACGGACGGGGCAATGAGCAGTTCTTC. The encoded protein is CAISEYGRGNEQFF.

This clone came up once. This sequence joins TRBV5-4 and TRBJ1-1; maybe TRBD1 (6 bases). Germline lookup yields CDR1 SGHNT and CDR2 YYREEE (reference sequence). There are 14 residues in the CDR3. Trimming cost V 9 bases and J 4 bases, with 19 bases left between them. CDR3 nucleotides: TGTGCCACCCGTGCAGGGGCCGATACCACTGAAGCTTTCTTT. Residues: CATRAGADTTEAFF.